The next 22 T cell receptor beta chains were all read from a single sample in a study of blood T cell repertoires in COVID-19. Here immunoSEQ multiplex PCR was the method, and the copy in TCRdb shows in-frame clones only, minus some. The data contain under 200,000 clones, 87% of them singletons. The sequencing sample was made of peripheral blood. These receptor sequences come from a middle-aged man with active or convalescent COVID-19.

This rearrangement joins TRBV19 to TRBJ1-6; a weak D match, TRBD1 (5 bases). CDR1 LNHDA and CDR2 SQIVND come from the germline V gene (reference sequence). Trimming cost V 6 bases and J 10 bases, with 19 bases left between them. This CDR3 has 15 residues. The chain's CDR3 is CASSRGQGRGSPLHF. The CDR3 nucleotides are TGTGCCAGTAGCAGAGGTCAGGGTCGAGGATCACCCCTCCACTTT.

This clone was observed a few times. The CDR3 sequence: CASSLWSSPQAYNEQFF. The CDR3, as DNA: TGTGCCAGCAGTTTATGGAGCTCGCCGCAAGCCTACAATGAGCAGTTCTTC. V gene TRBV27 combines with J gene TRBJ2-1; the D is unclear. CDR1 and CDR2 from the germline V gene are MNHEY and SMNVEV (reference sequence). V lost 1 base, J lost 2 bases, and 15 bases lay in between. The CDR3 runs to 17 residues.

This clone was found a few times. This CDR3 is CASGPKGRATQYF. For the CDR3, the DNA is TGTGCCAGCGGCCCAAAGGGCAGGGCGACCCAGTACTTC. V usage is TRBV2 and J usage is TRBJ2-5, with D tentatively TRBD1 (5 bases). This CDR3 is built from 13 residues. Germline V gene sequence: CDR1 SNHLY, CDR2 FYNNEI. V lost 8 bases to trimming and J lost 7 bases, with 17 bases between them.

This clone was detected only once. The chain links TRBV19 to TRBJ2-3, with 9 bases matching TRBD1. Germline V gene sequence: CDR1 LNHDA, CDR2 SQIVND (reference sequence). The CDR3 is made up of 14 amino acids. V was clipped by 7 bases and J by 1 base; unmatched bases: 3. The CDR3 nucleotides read TGTGCCAGTACCCGGACAGGGGGCACAGATACGCAGTATTTT. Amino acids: CASTRTGGTDTQYF.

The CDR3 DNA reads TGTGCCAGCAGCCAAGAAACAGGCGTCCGTGGGGCTTTCTTT. Its translation is CASSQETGVRGAFF. V usage is TRBV3-1 (or the pseudogene TRBV3-2) and J usage is TRBJ1-1; D is possibly TRBD1 (5 bases). CDR3 length: 14 amino acids. V lost 0 bases to trimming and J lost 11 bases, with 16 bases between them. Germline CDR1 and CDR2: LGHDT and YNNKEL (reference sequence).

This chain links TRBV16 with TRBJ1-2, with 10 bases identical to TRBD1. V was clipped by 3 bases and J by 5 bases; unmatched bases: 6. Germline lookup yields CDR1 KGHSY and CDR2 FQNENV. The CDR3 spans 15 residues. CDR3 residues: CASSQRPGQGYGYTF. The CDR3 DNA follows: TGTGCCAGCAGCCAGAGACCGGGACAGGGGTATGGCTACACCTTC.

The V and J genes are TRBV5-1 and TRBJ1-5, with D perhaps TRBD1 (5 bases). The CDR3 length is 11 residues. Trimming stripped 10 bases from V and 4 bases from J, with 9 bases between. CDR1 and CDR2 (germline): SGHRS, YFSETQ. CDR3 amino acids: CAVQGNQPQHF. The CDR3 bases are TGCGCCGTGCAGGGAAATCAGCCCCAGCATTTT.

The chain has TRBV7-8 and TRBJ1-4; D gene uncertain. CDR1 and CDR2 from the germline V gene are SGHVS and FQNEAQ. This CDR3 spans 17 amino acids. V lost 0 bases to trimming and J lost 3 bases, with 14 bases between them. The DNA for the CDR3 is TGTGCCAGCAGCTTAGCCGGGTTGAGATCCTCTAATGAAAAACTGTTTTTT. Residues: CASSLAGLRSSNEKLFF.

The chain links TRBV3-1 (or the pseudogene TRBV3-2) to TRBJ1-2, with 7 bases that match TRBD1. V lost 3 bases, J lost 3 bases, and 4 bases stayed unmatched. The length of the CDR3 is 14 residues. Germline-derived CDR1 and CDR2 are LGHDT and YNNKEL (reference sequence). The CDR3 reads CASSHHRGDYGYTF. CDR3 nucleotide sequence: TGTGCCAGCAGCCATCACAGGGGTGACTATGGCTACACCTTC.

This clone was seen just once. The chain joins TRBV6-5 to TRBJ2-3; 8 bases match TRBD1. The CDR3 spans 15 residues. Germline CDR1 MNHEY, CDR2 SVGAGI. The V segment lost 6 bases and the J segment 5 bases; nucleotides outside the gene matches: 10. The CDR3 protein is CASSTDRVGGDTQYF. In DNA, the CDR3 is TGTGCCAGCAGCACGGACAGGGTTGGGGGAGATACGCAGTATTTT.

The CDR3, as DNA: TGCGCCAGCAGTTCATATCCCAGGGTAATGATGGAGACCCAGTACTTC. Protein sequence: CASSSYPRVMMETQYF. The chain has TRBV5-1 and TRBJ2-5, with a tentative D call TRBD1 (5 bases). This CDR3 is 16 amino acids long. Germline loops: CDR1 SGHRS, CDR2 YFSETQ. Trimming took off 5 bases at V and 5 bases at J, with 22 bases between the two ends.

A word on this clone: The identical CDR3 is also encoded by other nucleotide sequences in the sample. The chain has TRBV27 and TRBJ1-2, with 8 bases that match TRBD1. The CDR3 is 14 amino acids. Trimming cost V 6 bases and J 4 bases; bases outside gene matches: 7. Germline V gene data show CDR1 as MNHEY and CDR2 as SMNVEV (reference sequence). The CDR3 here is CASSSRGRGYGYTF. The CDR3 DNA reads TGTGCCAGCAGCTCCAGGGGGCGCGGCTATGGCTACACCTTC.

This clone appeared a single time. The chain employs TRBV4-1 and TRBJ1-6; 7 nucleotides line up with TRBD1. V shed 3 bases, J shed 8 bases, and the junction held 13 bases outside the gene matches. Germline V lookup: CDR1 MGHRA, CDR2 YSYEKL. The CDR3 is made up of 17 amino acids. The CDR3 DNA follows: TGCGCCAGCAGCCACCCGGCAGGGTTCCAGGGGGATTCACCCCTCCACTTT. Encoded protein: CASSHPAGFQGDSPLHF.

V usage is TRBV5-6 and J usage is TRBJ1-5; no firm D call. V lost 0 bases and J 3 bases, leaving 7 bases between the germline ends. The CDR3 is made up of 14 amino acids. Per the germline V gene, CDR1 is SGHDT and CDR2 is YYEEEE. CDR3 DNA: TGTGCCAGCAGCTTGGGGGCTGTCAATCAGCCCCAGCATTTT. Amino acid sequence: CASSLGAVNQPQHF.

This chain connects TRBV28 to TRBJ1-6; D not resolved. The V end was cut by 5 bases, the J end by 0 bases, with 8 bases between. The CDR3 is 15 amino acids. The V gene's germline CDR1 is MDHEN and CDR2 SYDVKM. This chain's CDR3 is CASSLQSSYNSPLHF. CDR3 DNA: TGTGCCAGCAGTCTACAGAGCTCCTATAATTCACCCCTCCACTTT.

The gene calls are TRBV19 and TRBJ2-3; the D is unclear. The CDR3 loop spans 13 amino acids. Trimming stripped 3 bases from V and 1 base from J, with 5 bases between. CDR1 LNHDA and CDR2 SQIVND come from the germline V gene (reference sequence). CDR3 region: CASSIIGTDTQYF. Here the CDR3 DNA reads TGTGCCAGTAGTATTATCGGCACAGATACGCAGTATTTT.

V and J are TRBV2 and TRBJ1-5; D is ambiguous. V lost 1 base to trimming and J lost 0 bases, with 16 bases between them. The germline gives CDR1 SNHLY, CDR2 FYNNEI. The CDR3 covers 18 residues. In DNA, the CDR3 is TGTGCCAGCAGTGAAGGAGGGTATGGACCCTATAGCAATCAGCCCCAGCATTTT. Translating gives CASSEGGYGPYSNQPQHF.

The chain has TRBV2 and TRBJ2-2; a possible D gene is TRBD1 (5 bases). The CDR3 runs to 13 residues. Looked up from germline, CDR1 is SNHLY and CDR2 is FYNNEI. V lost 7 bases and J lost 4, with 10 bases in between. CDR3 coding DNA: TGTGCCAGCAAGGGGTCGCCCACCGGGGAGCTGTTTTTT. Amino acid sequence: CASKGSPTGELFF.

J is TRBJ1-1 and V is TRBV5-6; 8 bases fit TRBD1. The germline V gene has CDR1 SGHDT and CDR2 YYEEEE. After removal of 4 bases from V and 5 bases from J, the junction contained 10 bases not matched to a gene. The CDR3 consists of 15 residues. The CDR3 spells CASSLRTGTGTEAFF. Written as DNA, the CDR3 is TGTGCCAGCAGCCTACGGACAGGGACGGGTACTGAAGCTTTCTTT.

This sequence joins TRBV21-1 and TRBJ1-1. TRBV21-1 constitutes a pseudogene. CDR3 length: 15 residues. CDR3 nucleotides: TGTGCCAGCAGCGGGCAGCGGGCCAAGAGGTCTGAAGCTTTCTTT. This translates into CASSGQRAKRSEAFF.

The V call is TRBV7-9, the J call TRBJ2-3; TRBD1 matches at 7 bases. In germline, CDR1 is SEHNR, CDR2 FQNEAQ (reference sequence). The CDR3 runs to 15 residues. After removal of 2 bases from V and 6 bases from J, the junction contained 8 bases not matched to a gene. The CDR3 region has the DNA TGTGCCAGCAGCTTACGGGTAGGGACAGCCGATACGCAGTATTTT. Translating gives CASSLRVGTADTQYF. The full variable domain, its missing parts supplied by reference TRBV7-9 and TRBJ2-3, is DTGVSQNPRHKITKRGQNVTFRCDPISEHNRLYWYRQTLGQGPEFLTYFQNEAQLEKSRLLSDRFSAERPKGSFSTLEIQRTEQGDSAMYLCASSLRVGTADTQYFGPGTRLTVL.

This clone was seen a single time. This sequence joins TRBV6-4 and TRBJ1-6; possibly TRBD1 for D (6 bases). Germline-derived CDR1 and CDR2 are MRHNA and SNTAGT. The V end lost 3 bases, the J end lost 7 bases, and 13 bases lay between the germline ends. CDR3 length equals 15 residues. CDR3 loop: CASSDQDSGNSPLHF. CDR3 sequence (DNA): TGTGCCAGCAGTGATCAGGACAGTGGAAATTCACCCCTCCACTTT.